Listed below are T cell receptor beta chains from one sample, sequenced in a study of blood T cell repertoires in COVID-19. The protocol was immunoSEQ multiplex PCR, while the TCRdb copy is restricted to in-frame clones and leaves out a portion. The sample has roughly 440,000 clones; more than 70% are singletons. Sequenced input: peripheral blood. The receptors come from a woman aged 50 to 60 with COVID-19, enrolled during active disease. Each CDR3 is given without its conserved first and last residue. Fields, in order: J gene, CDR3 length, V gene, clone size, CDR3 protein. Expanded clones are given a class, and other clones once, few, many or no size at all.

>TRBJ2-3|11|TRBV10-3|NA
AITRASTDTQY
>TRBJ2-3|14|TRBV10-1|NA
ASSEEGGVRTDTQY
>TRBJ1-1|13|TRBV6-5|NA
ASSYSGLLRTEAF
>TRBJ1-2|13|TRBV28|few
ASSLPRDRNYGYT
>TRBJ2-5|12|TRBV5-4|NA
ASSSEYREETQY
>TRBJ2-7|13|TRBV14|NA
ASSARDMNNYEQY
>TRBJ1-6|13|TRBV7-2|NA
ASSPSGQGRSPLH
>TRBJ2-7|13|TRBV5-1|NA
ASSFPGQGIYEQY
>TRBJ1-1|12|TRBV12-5|NA
ASGLRDRVTEAF
>TRBJ2-2|14|TRBV9|NA
ASSFFDSSNTGELF
>TRBJ2-7|10|TRBV7-6|NA
ASSKDSYEQY
>TRBJ2-1|11|TRBV19|NA
ASSRTSRGEQF
>TRBJ2-7|12|TRBV6-5|NA
ASRPGTGGYEQY
>TRBJ2-3|15|TRBV4-1|few
ASSRLQGTGGTDTQY